This TCR beta chain was obtained from a study of blood T cell repertoires in COVID-19. Overall study context: The United States, Italy and Spain provided the acute and convalescent COVID-19 samples. T cells, B-cell-depleted T cells, or PBMCs supplied cDNA or gDNA.

Study processing details: Reference gene primer amplification gave estimated nucleated cell counts. Some clones are missing from TCRdb's copy, which holds only in-frame ones; the method was immunoSEQ multiplex PCR. V, J and clone size were drawn from that table, and D and trimming were deduced from the DNA. The sample has some 53,000 clones, 85% to 90% seen once; the top ten hold around 15%. Sequenced sample: peripheral blood. This TCR derives from a man aged 70-80 years with acute or convalescent COVID-19.

The CDR3 nucleotides read TGTGCCAGCAGCCGTCGGGGGGGCCCGTACCAAGAGACCCAGTACTTC. This translates into CASSRRGGPYQETQYF. V and J are TRBV11-3 and TRBJ2-5, with TRBD2 identical over 8 bases. Trimming cost V 5 bases and J 0 bases; bases outside gene matches: 8. Germline V CDR1 and CDR2: SGHNT, YENEEA. This CDR3 is 16 amino acids long.